Below are 12 T cell receptor beta chains sequenced from a single sample in a study of shared clonotypes between healthy human individuals. The method was immunoSEQ multiplex PCR; TCRdb's version includes in-frame clones alone and lacks a portion of them. The sample shows approximately 2.5 million clones, over 85% of them seen only once. Sequenced sample: naive CD4+ T cells from PBMCs. Subset noted: CD45RA+ positively selected. Source of these receptors: a man aged 18 to 30 in good health. Some clones in this sample may be carry-over from other donors' samples.

This clone was observed a handful of times. The chain uses TRBV7-9 and TRBJ2-7, with a possible D match to TRBD1 (6 bases). The CDR3 runs 13 residues. Germline V gene data show CDR1 as SEHNR and CDR2 as FQNEAQ (reference sequence). V gave up 6 bases and J gave up 5 bases, with 14 bases separating them. DNA for the CDR3: TGTGCCAGCAGGCCTACAGGGAGCCACGAGCAGTACTTC. Its translation: CASRPTGSHEQYF.

The chain recombines TRBV13 with TRBJ2-1, with D perhaps given as TRBD1 or TRBD2 (7 bases each). The V end lost 5 bases, the J end lost 0 bases, and 14 bases lay between the germline ends. In germline, CDR1 is PRHDT, CDR2 FYEKMQ (reference sequence). The CDR3 is made up of 16 amino acids. CDR3 amino acids: CASSTSGGASYNEQFF. The CDR3 coding sequence is TGTGCCAGCAGCACGTCAGGGGGGGCCTCCTACAATGAGCAGTTCTTC.

The chain couples TRBV18 to TRBJ2-2, with D perhaps TRBD2 (7 bases). Trimming removed 6 bases from V and 2 bases from J, with 13 bases in between. Germline CDR1 is KGHSH and CDR2 is LQKENI. CDR3 length: 15 residues. The CDR3 loop is CASSSRGLNTGELFF. CDR3 in DNA: TGTGCCAGCTCCAGCAGGGGACTAAACACCGGGGAGCTGTTTTTT.

The CDR3 DNA sequence: TGTGCCAGCAGCTTCACTCCTGGTCTCGGAGGGAACGAGCAGTACTTC. As protein: CASSFTPGLGGNEQYF. The chain employs TRBV11-1 and TRBJ2-7; tentative D call: TRBD2 (6 bases). With 3 bases removed from V and 5 bases from J, the gap between germline ends came to 20 bases. CDR1 SGHAT and CDR2 FQDESV come from the germline V gene (reference sequence). The CDR3 covers 16 residues.

V gene TRBV28 combines with J gene TRBJ2-7; tentative D call: TRBD2 (5 bases). V was cut by 3 bases and J by 3 bases, with 21 bases left in between. This CDR3 comprises 17 residues. Germline loops: CDR1 MDHEN, CDR2 SYDVKM. CDR3 in DNA: TGTGCCAGCAGTTTCCCACCGGGGAGCGCGTACGGCTACGAGCAGTACTTC. It codes for CASSFPPGSAYGYEQYF.

The chain is built from TRBV7-3 and TRBJ2-5; no reliable D call. The CDR3 extends over 13 amino acids. The V end was cut by 2 bases, the J end by 3 bases, with 7 bases between. Germline V gene sequence: CDR1 SGHTA, CDR2 FQGTGA. Here the CDR3 DNA reads TGTGCCAGCAGCTTATGGCATAAAGAGACCCAGTACTTC. Translated: CASSLWHKETQYF.

This chain connects TRBV5-4 to TRBJ1-1, with TRBD1 matching 10 bases. This CDR3 is built from 13 residues. The germline V gene encodes CDR1 SGHNT and CDR2 YYREEE (reference sequence). Losses at the gene ends were 6 bases for V and 9 bases for J; bases not matched to a gene: 8. CDR3 sequence: CASNDRQGAQAFF. In DNA form, the CDR3 reads TGTGCCAGCAACGACCGACAGGGGGCGCAAGCTTTCTTT.

Details on this clone: This CDR3 is also generated by other DNA sequences in the sample. The chain couples TRBV28 to TRBJ1-4; D unresolved. This CDR3 comprises 12 residues. Trimming removed 4 bases at V and 3 bases at J, with 3 bases between. Per germline, CDR1 MDHEN and CDR2 SYDVKM. For the CDR3, the DNA is TGTGCCAGCAGTTCCCCTAATGAAAAACTGTTTTTT. Translated, it gives CASSSPNEKLFF.

As regards this clone: Germline and junction disagree at one end, which may indicate a read error. This chain connects TRBV6-5 to TRBJ1-2, with 12 bases that match TRBD1. Germline CDR1 and CDR2: MNHEY and SVGAGI. CDR3 length equals 13 residues. The DNA for the CDR3 is TGTGCCAGCAGACCACGGGACAGGGGGCAACCCGGCTTC. This codes for CASRPRDRGQPGF.

This clone was picked up one time. This sequence joins TRBV2 and TRBJ1-4; D unclear. The CDR3 runs 13 residues. Per germline, CDR1 SNHLY and CDR2 FYNNEI. The germline V and J ends were trimmed by 9 bases and 3 bases, with 11 bases remaining between them. CDR3 residues: CASSWGANEKLFF. The CDR3 coding sequence is TGTGCCAGTTCTTGGGGAGCTAATGAAAAACTGTTTTTT.

This clone is a singleton in its sample. The chain has TRBV15 and TRBJ1-5; D uncertain. This CDR3 comprises 16 residues. Between the trimmed V and J ends, which lost 0 bases and 4 bases, there was a span of 13 bases. The germline V gene has CDR1 LNHNV and CDR2 YYDKDF (reference sequence). The CDR3 region has the DNA TGTGCCACCAGCAGAGACACGACGGTAGTTAATCAGCCCCAGCATTTT. Amino acids: CATSRDTTVVNQPQHF.

This chain links TRBV9 with TRBJ2-3, with D possibly being TRBD2 (5 bases). V shed 4 bases and J shed 2 bases, with 17 bases lying between them. Germline-derived CDR1 and CDR2 are SGDLS and YYNGEE. This CDR3 spans 16 amino acids. CDR3 sequence (DNA): TGTGCCAGCAGCCTGAATGGGCACGGGAACACAGATACGCAGTATTTT. Its translation is CASSLNGHGNTDTQYF.